The 12 T cell receptor beta chains presented below share a single source sample, sequenced in a study of cytomegalovirus exposure and HLA in healthy donors. Amplification used 60 Vbeta primers and 13 Jbeta primers. Assay used: immunoSEQ multiplex PCR; TCRdb lists only in-frame clones, some missing. Among under 200,000 clones, around 77% were seen once, and the ten largest hold about 1.9%. Material for sequencing was PBMCs. The receptor set was obtained from a man between 25 and 39 years old in good health and CMV-seronegative.

The genes are TRBV9 and TRBJ2-2, with no clear D. In germline, CDR1 is SGDLS, CDR2 YYNGEE. The CDR3 has 13 residues. V lost 3 bases and J lost 1, with 4 bases in between. CDR3 protein: CASSAQNTGELFF. Written as DNA, the CDR3 is TGTGCCAGCAGCGCCCAGAACACCGGGGAGCTGTTTTTT.

The gene calls are TRBV28 and TRBJ1-2; possibly TRBD1 for D (6 bases). CDR3 length: 11 residues. The V gene lost 6 bases and the J gene lost 8 bases, with 10 bases spanning the gap. The V gene's germline CDR1 is MDHEN and CDR2 SYDVKM. CDR3 in amino acids: CASRRQGGYTF. CDR3 DNA sequence: TGTGCCAGCAGGCGGCAGGGGGGCTACACCTTC.

The chain uses TRBV29-1 and TRBJ2-3; maybe TRBD2 (6 bases). The CDR3 contains 16 residues. Between the trimmed V and J ends, which lost 3 bases and 2 bases, there was a span of 18 bases. CDR1 and CDR2 (germline): SQVTM, ANQGSEA. The CDR3 nucleotides read TGCAGCGTTGAGGGGGGTGGCGGGAACCCCACAGATACGCAGTATTTT. It is translated as CSVEGGGGNPTDTQYF.

The chain has TRBV9 and TRBJ2-7; TRBD2 aligns across 7 bases. Trimming removed 4 bases from V and 1 base from J; junction bases left unmatched: 11. CDR1 is SGDLS and CDR2 is YYNGEE in the germline V gene. The CDR3 is 16 residues long. This CDR3 is CASSQLEPGLSYEQYF. The CDR3 nucleotides read TGTGCCAGCAGCCAACTGGAGCCGGGACTATCCTACGAGCAGTACTTC.

This rearrangement joins TRBV13 to TRBJ1-1; D is unresolved. The CDR3 extends over 13 amino acids. CDR1 and CDR2 from the germline V gene are PRHDT and FYEKMQ (reference sequence). Trimming took off 3 bases at V and 1 base at J, with 6 bases between the two ends. CDR3 sequence (DNA): TGTGCCAGCAGCTTTTACGGGAACACTGAAGCTTTCTTT. Its translation: CASSFYGNTEAFF.

J is TRBJ2-3 and V is TRBV12-5, with 7 bases matching TRBD2. V shed 0 bases, J shed 4 bases, and the junction held 16 bases outside the gene matches. Germline V gene lookup returns CDR1 LGHNT and CDR2 FRNRAP. This CDR3 region has 19 residues. The CDR3 spells CASGLVRGAGRGVADTQYF. Written as DNA, the CDR3 is TGTGCTAGTGGTTTGGTACGAGGAGCGGGAAGGGGTGTGGCAGATACGCAGTATTTT.

The sample holds one count of this clone. The chain joins TRBV4-1 to TRBJ2-1; 9 bases are shared with TRBD1. The CDR3 length is 13 residues. Germline-derived CDR1 and CDR2 are MGHRA and YSYEKL. Unmatched junction bases numbered 2, after V lost 4 bases and J lost 7 bases. Here the CDR3 DNA reads TGCGCCAGCAGCCTGACAGGGGGAAATGAGCAGTTCTTC. It is translated as CASSLTGGNEQFF.

The CDR3 nucleotides read TGCGCCAGCAGTGAGTCCCCCCAGGGACGGACAGGCGAGACCCAGTACTTC. Amino acids: CASSESPQGRTGETQYF. This chain uses TRBV10-2 with TRBJ2-5, with 7 bases lining up with TRBD1. Germline CDR1 WSHSY, CDR2 SAAADI. J lost 5 bases, V lost 0 bases, and 12 bases had no gene match. The CDR3 consists of 17 residues.

The V gene is TRBV5-1, the J gene TRBJ2-7, with D uncertain. CDR3 length: 12 amino acids. CDR1 is SGHRS and CDR2 is YFSETQ in the germline V gene. V lost 5 bases to trimming and J lost 3 bases, with 9 bases between them. The CDR3 loop reads CASSFDSYEQYF. The CDR3, as DNA: TGCGCCAGCAGTTTTGATAGCTACGAGCAGTACTTC.

The chain uses TRBV28 and TRBJ2-7; 8 bases match TRBD1. V was clipped by 5 bases and J by 7 bases; unmatched bases: 25. Germline V gene data show CDR1 as MDHEN and CDR2 as SYDVKM. CDR3 length: 19 residues. CDR3 amino acids: CASSPLVTITGTGMREQYF. CDR3 bases: TGTGCCAGCAGTCCTCTCGTTACTATAACCGGGACAGGAATGCGGGAGCAGTACTTC.

This clone appeared once. V gene TRBV27 combines with J gene TRBJ2-7; TRBD1 matches at 9 bases. V lost 5 bases to trimming and J lost 3 bases; unmatched junction nucleotides: 8. Germline V gives CDR1 MNHEY, CDR2 SMNVEV (reference sequence). The CDR3 is made up of 15 amino acids. The CDR3 DNA reads as TGTGCCAGCAGTAAACCCGGGACAGGGAACTACGAGCAGTACTTC. This translates into CASSKPGTGNYEQYF.

This rearrangement joins TRBV4-1 to TRBJ1-1; 7 nucleotides align to TRBD1. This CDR3 contains 15 residues. Trimming at V came to 1 base and at J to 4 bases, leaving 6 bases not matched to a gene. Germline loops: CDR1 MGHRA, CDR2 YSYEKL. The CDR3 coding sequence is TGCGCCAGCAGCCAAGCCTTGACAGGGTCCACTGAAGCTTTCTTT. This encodes CASSQALTGSTEAFF.